This TCR beta chain was captured in a study of shared clonotypes between healthy human individuals. Germline loops: CDR1 GTSNPN, CDR2 SVGIG (reference sequence). V was clipped by 2 bases and J by 5 bases, with 9 bases between them. The CDR3 totals 12 residues. This clone has only one observation. What it binds is not known. Other nucleotide sequences from this sample produce the same CDR3. Using immunoSEQ multiplex PCR, the repertoire was profiled, and TCRdb retains in-frame clones only, with some absent. The table shows 2 million to 2.5 million clones, with roughly 93% occurring only once. Study observations and caveats: Blood was the sole source, and tissue repertoires probably differ.

V usage is TRBV30 and J usage is TRBJ2-5; either TRBD1 or TRBD2 may fit D (5 bases each). Sequencing input: naive CD4+ T cells from PBMCs. Subset denoted: CD45RA+ positively selected. The TCR originated in a man aged 18 to 29 in good health. Some clones in this sample may be carry-over from other donors' samples. CDR3 nucleotides: TGTGCCTGGAGTTCTTGGGGGGAGACCCAGTACTTC. Translated, it gives CAWSSWGETQYF.